This note documents a single T cell receptor beta chain sequence. The junction had 1 base not matched to a gene; V was cut back by 0 bases and J by 9 bases. CDR3 length equals 15 residues. Germline V CDR1 and CDR2: SGHVS, FNYEAQ. This sample was included in a study of blood T cell repertoires in COVID-19. Study at large: T cells, B-cell-depleted T cells, or PBMCs provided the cDNA or gDNA that served as material.

Sequenced by immunoSEQ multiplex PCR; TCRdb stores in-frame clones only, minus some. The sample holds tens of thousands of clones, 89% seen once. Input material: peripheral blood. This TCR was sampled from a man aged 60 to 75 with active COVID-19. The chain couples TRBV7-6 to TRBJ1-6; 11 nucleotides match TRBD1. DNA of the CDR3: TGTGCCAGCAGCTTAGCCGGGACAGGGGGTTCACCCCTCCACTTT. It encodes CASSLAGTGGSPLHF.